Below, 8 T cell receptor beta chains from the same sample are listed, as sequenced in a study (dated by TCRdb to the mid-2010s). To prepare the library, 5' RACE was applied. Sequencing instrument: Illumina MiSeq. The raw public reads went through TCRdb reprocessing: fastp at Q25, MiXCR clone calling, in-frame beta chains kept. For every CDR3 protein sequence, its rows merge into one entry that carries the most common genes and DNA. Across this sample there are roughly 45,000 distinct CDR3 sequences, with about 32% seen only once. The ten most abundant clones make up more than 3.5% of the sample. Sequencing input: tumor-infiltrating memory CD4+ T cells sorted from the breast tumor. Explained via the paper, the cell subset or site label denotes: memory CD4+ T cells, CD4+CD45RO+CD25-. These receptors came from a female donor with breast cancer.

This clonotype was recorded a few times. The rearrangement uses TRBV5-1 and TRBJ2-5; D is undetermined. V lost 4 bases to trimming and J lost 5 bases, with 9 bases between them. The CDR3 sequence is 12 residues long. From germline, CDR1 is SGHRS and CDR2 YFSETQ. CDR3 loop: CASSDPRETQYF. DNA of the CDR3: TGCGCCAGCAGCGACCCCCGCGAGACCCAGTACTTC.

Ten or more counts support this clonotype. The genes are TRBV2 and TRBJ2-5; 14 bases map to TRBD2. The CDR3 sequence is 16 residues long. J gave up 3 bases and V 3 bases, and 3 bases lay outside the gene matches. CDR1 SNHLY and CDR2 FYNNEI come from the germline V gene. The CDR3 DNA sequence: TGTGCCAGCAGTGACTGGGGACTAGCGGGAGAAGAGACCCAGTACTTC. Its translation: CASSDWGLAGEETQYF.

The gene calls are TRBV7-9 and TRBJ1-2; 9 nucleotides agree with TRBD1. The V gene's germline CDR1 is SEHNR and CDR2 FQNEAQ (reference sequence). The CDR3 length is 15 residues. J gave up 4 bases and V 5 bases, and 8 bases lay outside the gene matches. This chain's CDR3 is CASSQQGQGSYGYTF. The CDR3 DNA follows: TGTGCCAGCAGCCAACAGGGACAGGGAAGCTATGGCTACACCTTC. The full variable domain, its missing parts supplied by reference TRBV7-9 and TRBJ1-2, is DTGVSQNPRHKITKRGQNVTFRCDPISEHNRLYWYRQTLGQGPEFLTYFQNEAQLEKSRLLSDRFSAERPKGSFSTLEIQRTEQGDSAMYLCASSQQGQGSYGYTFGSGTRLTVV.

The CDR3 region is CASSFLGGETGELFF. CDR3 DNA: TGTGCCAGCAGCTTCCTGGGCGGGGAAACCGGGGAGCTGTTTTTT. This rearrangement joins TRBV7-6 to TRBJ2-2; a possible D gene is TRBD2 (6 bases). This CDR3 spans 15 amino acids. V shed 3 bases and J shed 5 bases, with 13 bases lying between them. The germline CDR1 and CDR2 sequences are SGHVS and FNYEAQ.

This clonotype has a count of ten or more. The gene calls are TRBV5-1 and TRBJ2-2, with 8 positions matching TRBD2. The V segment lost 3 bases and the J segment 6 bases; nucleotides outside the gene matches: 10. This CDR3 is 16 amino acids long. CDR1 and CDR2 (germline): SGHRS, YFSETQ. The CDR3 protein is CASSSVGLAVAGELFF. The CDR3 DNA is TGCGCCAGCAGCTCCGTCGGACTAGCAGTTGCCGGGGAGCTGTTTTTT.

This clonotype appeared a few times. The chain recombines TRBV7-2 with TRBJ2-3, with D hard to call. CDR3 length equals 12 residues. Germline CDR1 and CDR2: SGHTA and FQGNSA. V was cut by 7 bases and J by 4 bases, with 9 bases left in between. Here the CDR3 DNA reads TGTGCCAGCACCCCAACAGCAGATACGCAGTATTTT. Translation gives CASTPTADTQYF. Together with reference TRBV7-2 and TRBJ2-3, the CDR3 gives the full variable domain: GAGVSQSPSNKVTEKGKDVELRCDPISGHTALYWYRQSLGQGLEFLIYFQGNSAPDKSGLPSDRFSAERTGGSVSTLTIQRTQQEDSAVYLCASTPTADTQYFGPGTRLTVL.

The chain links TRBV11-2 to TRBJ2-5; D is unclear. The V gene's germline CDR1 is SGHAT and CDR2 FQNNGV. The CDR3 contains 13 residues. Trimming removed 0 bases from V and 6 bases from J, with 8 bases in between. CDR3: CASSLDEWQTQYF. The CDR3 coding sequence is TGTGCCAGCAGCTTAGATGAGTGGCAGACCCAGTACTTC.

CDR3 bases: TGTGCCAGCAGCCACCCCGGGAGCGGCCGATACGAGCAGTACTTC. Amino acids: CASSHPGSGRYEQYF. The rearrangement uses TRBV28 and TRBJ2-7; D might be TRBD2 (6 bases). Germline CDR1 reads MDHEN; CDR2 reads SYDVKM. The CDR3 extends over 15 amino acids. V lost 6 bases and J lost 4, with 19 bases in between.